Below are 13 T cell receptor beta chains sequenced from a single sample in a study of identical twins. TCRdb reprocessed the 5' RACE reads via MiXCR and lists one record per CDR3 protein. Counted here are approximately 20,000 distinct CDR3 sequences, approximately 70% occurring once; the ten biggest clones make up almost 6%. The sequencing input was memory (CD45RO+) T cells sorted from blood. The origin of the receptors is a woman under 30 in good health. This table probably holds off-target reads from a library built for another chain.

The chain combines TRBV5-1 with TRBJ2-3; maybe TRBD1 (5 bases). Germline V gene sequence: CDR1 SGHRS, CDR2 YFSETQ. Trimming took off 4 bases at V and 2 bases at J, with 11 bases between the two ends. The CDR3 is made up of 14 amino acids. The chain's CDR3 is CASSRARDTDTQYF. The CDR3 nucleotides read TGCGCCAGCAGCCGAGCCAGGGACACAGATACGCAGTATTTT.

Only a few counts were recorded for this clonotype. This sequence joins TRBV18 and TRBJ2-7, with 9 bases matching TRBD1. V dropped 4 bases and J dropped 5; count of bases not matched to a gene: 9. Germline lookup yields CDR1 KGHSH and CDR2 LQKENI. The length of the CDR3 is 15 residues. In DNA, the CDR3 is TGTGCCAGCTCACTTACCGGGACAGGGATTAACGAGCAGTACTTC. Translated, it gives CASSLTGTGINEQYF.

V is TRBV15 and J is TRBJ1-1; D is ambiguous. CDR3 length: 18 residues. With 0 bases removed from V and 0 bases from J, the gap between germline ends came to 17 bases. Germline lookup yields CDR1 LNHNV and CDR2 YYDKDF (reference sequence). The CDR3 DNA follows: TGTGCCACCAGCAGAGATCGGGCGCGCGGGCGGATGAACACTGAAGCTTTCTTT. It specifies CATSRDRARGRMNTEAFF.

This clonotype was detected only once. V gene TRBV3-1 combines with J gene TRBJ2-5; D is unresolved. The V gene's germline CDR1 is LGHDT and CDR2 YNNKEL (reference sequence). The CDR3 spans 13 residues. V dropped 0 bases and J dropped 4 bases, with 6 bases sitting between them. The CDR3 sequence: CASSQERSETQYF. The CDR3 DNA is TGTGCCAGCAGCCAAGAAAGGTCAGAGACCCAGTACTTC.

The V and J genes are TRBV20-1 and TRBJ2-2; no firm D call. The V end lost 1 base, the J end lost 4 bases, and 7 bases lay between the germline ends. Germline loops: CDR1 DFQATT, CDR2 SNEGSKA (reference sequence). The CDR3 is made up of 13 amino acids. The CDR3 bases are TGCAGTGCTAGAGTAAGAGGCACCGGGGAGCTGTTTTTT. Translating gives CSARVRGTGELFF.

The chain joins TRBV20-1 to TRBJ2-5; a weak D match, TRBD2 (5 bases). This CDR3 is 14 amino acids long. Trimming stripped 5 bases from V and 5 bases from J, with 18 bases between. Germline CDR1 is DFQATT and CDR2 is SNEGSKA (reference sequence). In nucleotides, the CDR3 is TGCAGTGCTCCTTTGACGGAGAGGAGGGAGACCCAGTACTTC. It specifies CSAPLTERRETQYF.

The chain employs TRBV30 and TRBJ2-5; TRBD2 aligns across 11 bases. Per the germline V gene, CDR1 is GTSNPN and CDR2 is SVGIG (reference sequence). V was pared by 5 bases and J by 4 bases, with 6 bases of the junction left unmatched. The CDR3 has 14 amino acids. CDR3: CAWVAGGDGETQYF. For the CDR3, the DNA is TGTGCCTGGGTAGCGGGAGGGGACGGAGAGACCCAGTACTTC.

CDR3 sequence reads: CASSPRLEYNTEAFF. CDR3 DNA sequence: TGTGCCAGCTCACCACGTTTGGAATACAACACTGAAGCTTTCTTT. V is TRBV18 and J is TRBJ1-1; D is unclear. CDR3 length: 15 residues. V lost 1 base, J lost 2 bases, and 11 bases lay in between. The germline V gene encodes CDR1 KGHSH and CDR2 LQKENI.

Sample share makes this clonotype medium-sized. The DNA of the CDR3 is TGCAGCGTTGAAGATCTGTACTCGCGGTTCTTC. Protein product: CSVEDLYSRFF. J is TRBJ2-1 and V is TRBV29-1, with unresolved D. The V end lost 0 bases, the J end lost 15 bases, and 12 bases lay between the germline ends. Germline lookup yields CDR1 SQVTM and CDR2 ANQGSEA. The CDR3 is 11 residues long.

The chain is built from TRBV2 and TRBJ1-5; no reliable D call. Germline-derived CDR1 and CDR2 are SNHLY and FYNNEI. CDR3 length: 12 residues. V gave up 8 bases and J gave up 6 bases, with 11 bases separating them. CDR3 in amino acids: CASAGLAQPQHF. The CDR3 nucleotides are TGTGCCAGCGCGGGATTGGCTCAGCCCCAGCATTTT.

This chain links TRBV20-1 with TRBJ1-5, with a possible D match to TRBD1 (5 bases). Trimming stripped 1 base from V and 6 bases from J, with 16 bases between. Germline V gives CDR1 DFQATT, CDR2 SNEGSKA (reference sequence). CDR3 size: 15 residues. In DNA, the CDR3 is TGCAGTGCTAGAGTGGCGTGGGGGATAGGTCAGCCCCAGCATTTT. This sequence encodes CSARVAWGIGQPQHF.

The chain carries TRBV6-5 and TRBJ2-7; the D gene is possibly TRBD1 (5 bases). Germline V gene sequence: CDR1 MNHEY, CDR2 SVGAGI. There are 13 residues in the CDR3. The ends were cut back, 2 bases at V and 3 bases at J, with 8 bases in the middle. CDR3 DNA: TGTGCCAGCAGTTACGACAGCGACTACGAGCAGTACTTC. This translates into CASSYDSDYEQYF.

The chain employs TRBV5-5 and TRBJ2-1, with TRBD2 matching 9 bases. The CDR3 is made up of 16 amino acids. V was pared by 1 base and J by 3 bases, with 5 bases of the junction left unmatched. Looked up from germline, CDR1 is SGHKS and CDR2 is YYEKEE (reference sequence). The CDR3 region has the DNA TGTGCCAGCAGCTTGACCGGGACTAGCTTCTACAATGAGCAGTTCTTC. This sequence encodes CASSLTGTSFYNEQFF.